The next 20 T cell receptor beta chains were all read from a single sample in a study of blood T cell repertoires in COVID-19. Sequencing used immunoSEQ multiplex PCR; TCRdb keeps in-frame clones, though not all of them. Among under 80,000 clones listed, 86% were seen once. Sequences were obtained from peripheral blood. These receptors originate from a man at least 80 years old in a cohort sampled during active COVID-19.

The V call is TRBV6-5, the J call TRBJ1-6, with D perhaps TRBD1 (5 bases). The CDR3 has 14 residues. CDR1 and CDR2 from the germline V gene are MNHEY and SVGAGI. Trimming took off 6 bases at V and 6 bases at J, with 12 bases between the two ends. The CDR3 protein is CASRTDTFNSPLHF. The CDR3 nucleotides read TGTGCCAGCAGGACGGACACCTTTAATTCACCCCTCCACTTT.

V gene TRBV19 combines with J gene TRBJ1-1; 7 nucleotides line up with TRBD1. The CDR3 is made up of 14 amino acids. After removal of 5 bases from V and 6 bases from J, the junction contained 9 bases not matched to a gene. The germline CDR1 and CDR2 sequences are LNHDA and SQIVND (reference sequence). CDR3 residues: CASSSWAGGSEAFF. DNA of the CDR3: TGTGCCAGTAGTTCGTGGGCAGGGGGATCTGAAGCTTTCTTT.

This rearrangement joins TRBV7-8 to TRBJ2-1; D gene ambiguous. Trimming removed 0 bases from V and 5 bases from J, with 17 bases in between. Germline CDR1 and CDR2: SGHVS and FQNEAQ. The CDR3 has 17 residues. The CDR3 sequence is CASSLAIRSGVDNEQFF. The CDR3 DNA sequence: TGTGCCAGCAGCTTAGCCATTAGGAGTGGCGTCGACAATGAGCAGTTCTTC.

CDR3 sequence reads: CASSLGQGGQPQHF. CDR3 DNA sequence: TGTGCCAGCAGCCTAGGACAGGGGGGCCAGCCCCAGCATTTT. This chain connects TRBV2 to TRBJ1-5; 10 bases line up with TRBD1. CDR1 and CDR2 (germline): SNHLY, FYNNEI. J lost 7 bases, V lost 6 bases, and 6 bases had no gene match. The CDR3 runs to 14 residues.

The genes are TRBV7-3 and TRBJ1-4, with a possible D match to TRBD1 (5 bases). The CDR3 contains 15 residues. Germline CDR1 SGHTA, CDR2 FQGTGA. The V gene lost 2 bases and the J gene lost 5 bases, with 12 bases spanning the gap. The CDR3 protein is CASSLLAGPNEKLFF. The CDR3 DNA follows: TGTGCCAGCAGCTTACTGGCAGGGCCCAATGAAAAACTGTTTTTT.

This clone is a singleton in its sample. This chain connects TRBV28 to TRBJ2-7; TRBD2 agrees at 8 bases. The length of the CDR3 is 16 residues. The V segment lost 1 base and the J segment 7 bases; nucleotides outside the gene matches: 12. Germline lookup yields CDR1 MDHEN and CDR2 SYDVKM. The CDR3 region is CASSLYGGGHPGEQYV. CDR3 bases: TGTGCCAGCAGTTTATATGGCGGGGGGCACCCAGGGGAGCAGTACGTC.

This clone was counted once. The CDR3 DNA sequence: TGCAGTGCTAGGCACTACACTGAAGCTTTCTTT. It yields the protein CSARHYTEAFF. This chain joins TRBV20-1 and TRBJ1-1; no reliable D call. Germline V gene sequence: CDR1 DFQATT, CDR2 SNEGSKA (reference sequence). This CDR3 has 11 residues. V lost 3 bases, J lost 3 bases, and 5 bases lay in between.

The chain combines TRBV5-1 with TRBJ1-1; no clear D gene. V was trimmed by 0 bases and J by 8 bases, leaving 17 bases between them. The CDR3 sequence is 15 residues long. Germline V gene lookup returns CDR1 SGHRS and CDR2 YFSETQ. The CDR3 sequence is CASSLGASDGREAFF. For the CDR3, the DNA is TGCGCCAGCAGCTTGGGGGCTTCAGACGGCCGAGAAGCTTTCTTT.

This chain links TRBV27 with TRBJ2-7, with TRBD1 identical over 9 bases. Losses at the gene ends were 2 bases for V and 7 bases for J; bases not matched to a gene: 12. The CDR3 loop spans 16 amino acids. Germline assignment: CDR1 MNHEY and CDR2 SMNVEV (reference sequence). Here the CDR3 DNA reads TGTGCCAGCAGTTTAACTGTTTCCGGGACAGGGATTGAGCAGTACTTC. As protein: CASSLTVSGTGIEQYF.

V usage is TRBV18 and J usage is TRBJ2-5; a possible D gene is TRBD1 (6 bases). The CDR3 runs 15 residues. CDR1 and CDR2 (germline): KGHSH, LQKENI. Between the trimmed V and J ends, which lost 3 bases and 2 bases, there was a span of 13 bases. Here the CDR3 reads CASSPSGTPQETQYF. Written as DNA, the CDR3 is TGTGCCAGCTCACCTTCCGGGACACCTCAAGAGACCCAGTACTTC.

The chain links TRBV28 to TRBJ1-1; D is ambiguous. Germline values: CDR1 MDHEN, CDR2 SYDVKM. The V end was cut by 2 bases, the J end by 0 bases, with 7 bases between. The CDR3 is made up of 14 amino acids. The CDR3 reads CASSLQNMNTEAFF. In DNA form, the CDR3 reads TGTGCCAGCAGTTTACAGAATATGAACACTGAAGCTTTCTTT.

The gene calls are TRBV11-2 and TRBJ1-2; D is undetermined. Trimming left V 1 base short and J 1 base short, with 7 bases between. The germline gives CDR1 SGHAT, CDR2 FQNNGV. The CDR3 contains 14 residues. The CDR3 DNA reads TGTGCCAGCAGCTTAGGTGGCGGTAACTATGGCTACACCTTC. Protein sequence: CASSLGGGNYGYTF.

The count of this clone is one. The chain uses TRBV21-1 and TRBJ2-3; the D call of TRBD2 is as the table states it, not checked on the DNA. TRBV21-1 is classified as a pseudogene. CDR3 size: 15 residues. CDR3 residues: CASTRLAGDTDTQYF. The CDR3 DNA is TGTGCCAGCACGCGACTAGCGGGGGACACAGATACGCAGTATTTT.

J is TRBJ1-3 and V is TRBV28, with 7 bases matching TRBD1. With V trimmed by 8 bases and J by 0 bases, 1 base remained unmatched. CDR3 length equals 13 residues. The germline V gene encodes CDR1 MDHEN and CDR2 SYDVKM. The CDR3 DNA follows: TGTGCCAGCCACAGGGGCTCTGGAAACACCATATATTTT. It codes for CASHRGSGNTIYF.

The CDR3 is CSVGGPGDQPQHF. The CDR3 coding sequence is TGCAGCGTTGGGGGGCCAGGGGATCAGCCCCAGCATTTT. The chain joins TRBV29-1 to TRBJ1-5; perhaps TRBD1 as D (6 bases). There are 13 residues in the CDR3. The V and J ends lost 4 bases and 5 bases respectively, with 12 bases between them. Per germline, CDR1 SQVTM and CDR2 ANQGSEA.

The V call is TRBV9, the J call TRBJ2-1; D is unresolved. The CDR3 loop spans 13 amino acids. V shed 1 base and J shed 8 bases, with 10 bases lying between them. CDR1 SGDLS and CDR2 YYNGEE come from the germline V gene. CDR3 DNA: TGTGCCAGCAGCGTAAATTCCCAGGATGAGCAGTTCTTC. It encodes CASSVNSQDEQFF.

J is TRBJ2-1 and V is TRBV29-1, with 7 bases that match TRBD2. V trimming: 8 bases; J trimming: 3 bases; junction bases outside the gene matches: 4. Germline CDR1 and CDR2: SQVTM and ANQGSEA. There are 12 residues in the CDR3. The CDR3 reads CSSAGDYNEQFF. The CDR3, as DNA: TGCAGCTCCGCGGGGGACTACAATGAGCAGTTCTTC.

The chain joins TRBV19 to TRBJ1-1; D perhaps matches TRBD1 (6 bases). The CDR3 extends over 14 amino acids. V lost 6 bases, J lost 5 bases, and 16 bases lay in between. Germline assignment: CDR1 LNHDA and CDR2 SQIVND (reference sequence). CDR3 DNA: TGTGCCAGTAGGACCACAGGGATTCGGACTGAAGCTTTCTTT. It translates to CASRTTGIRTEAFF.

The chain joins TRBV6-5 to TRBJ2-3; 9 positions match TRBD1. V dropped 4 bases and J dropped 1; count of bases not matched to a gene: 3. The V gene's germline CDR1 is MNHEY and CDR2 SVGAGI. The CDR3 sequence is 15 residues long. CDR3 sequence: CASSSRTGGTDTQYF. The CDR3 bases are TGTGCCAGCAGTTCTCGGACAGGGGGCACAGATACGCAGTATTTT.

CDR3 nucleotides: TGTGCCAGTAACCCGTCAAAGCAGGGGGATCAGCCCCAGCATTTT. Translating it yields CASNPSKQGDQPQHF. The gene calls are TRBV19 and TRBJ1-5; 7 nucleotides align to TRBD1. J lost 5 bases, V lost 7 bases, and 11 bases had no gene match. In germline, CDR1 is LNHDA, CDR2 SQIVND (reference sequence). The CDR3 consists of 15 residues. The full variable domain, rest sourced from reference TRBV19 and TRBJ1-5, is DGGITQSPKYLFRKEGQNVTLSCEQNLNHDAMYWYRQDPGQGLRLIYYSQIVNDFQKGDIAEGYSVSREKKESFPLTVTSAQKNPTAFYLCASNPSKQGDQPQHFGDGTRLSIL.